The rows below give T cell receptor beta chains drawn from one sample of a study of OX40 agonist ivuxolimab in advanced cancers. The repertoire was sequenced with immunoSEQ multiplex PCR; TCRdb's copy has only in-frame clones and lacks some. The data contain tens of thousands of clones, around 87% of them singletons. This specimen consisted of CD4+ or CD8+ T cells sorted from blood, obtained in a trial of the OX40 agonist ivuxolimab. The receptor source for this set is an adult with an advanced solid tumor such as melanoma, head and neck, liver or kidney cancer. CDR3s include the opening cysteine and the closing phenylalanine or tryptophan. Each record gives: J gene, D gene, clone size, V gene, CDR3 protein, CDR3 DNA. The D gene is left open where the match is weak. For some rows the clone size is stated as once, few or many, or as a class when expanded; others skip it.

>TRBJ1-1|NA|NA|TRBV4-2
CASSQESEAFF
TGTGCCAGCAGCCAAGAATCTGAAGCTTTCTTT
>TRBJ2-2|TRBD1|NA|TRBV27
CASRGTGSPGELFF
TGTGCCAGCAGGGGGACAGGGTCTCCCGGGGAGCTGTTTTTT
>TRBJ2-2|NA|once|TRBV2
CASSQETNTGELFF
TGTGCCAGCAGTCAGGAAACGAACACCGGGGAGCTGTTTTTT
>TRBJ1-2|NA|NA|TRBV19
CASQVNANYGYTF
TGTGCCAGTCAGGTAAACGCGAACTATGGCTACACCTTC
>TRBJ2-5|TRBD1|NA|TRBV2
CASRIQGAGETQYF
TGTGCCAGCAGAATACAGGGGGCCGGGGAGACCCAGTACTTC
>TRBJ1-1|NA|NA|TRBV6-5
CATKEGSTEAFF
TGTGCCACCAAGGAGGGGAGCACTGAAGCTTTCTTT
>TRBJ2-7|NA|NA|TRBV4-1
CASSQDIAGSYEQYF
TGCGCCAGCAGCCAAGATATCGCGGGCTCCTACGAGCAGTACTTC
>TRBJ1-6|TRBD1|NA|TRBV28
CASSFRDRGPRRF
TGTGCCAGCAGTTTTCGGGACAGGGGGCCTCGTCGCTTT
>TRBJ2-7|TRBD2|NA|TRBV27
CASSRTLYPGGPGEQYF
TGTGCCAGCAGCCGAACCCTCTACCCGGGAGGGCCGGGTGAGCAGTACTTC
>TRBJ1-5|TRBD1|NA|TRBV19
CASSIDGDRGRPQHF
TGTGCCAGTAGTATAGATGGGGACAGGGGTCGGCCCCAGCATTTT
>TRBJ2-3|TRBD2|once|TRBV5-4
CASSIAGRDTQYF
TGTGCCAGCAGCATAGCGGGAAGAGATACGCAGTATTTT
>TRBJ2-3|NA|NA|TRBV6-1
CASSGQGLDTQYF
TGTGCCAGCAGTGGTCAGGGATTAGATACGCAGTATTTT
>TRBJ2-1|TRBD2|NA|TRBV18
CASSLDGTRVNEQFF
TGTGCCAGCTCACTCGACGGGACTAGGGTTAATGAGCAGTTCTTC
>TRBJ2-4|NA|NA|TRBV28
CASSPTGNIQYF
TGTGCCAGCAGTCCCACGGGGAACATTCAGTACTTC
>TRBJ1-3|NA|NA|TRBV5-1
CASSLQTGDSGNTIYF
TGCGCCAGCAGCCTCCAGACAGGCGACTCTGGAAACACCATATATTTT
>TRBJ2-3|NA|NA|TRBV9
CASSVVGVPTDTQYF
TGTGCCAGCAGCGTAGTCGGGGTCCCCACAGATACGCAGTATTTT
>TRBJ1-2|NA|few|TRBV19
CASSIVQGSGYTF
TGTGCCAGTAGTATAGTACAGGGTTCTGGCTACACCTTC
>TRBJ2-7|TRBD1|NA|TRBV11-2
CASSLTGQGYEQYF
TGTGCCAGCAGCCTCACGGGACAGGGCTACGAGCAGTACTTC
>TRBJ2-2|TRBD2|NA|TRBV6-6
CASGLAGSTGELFF
TGTGCCAGCGGGCTAGCGGGAAGCACCGGGGAGCTGTTTTTT
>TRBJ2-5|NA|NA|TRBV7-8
CASSLGSMTTKETQYF
TGTGCCAGCAGCTTAGGTAGCATGACTACGAAAGAGACCCAGTACTTC
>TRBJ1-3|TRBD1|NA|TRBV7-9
CASSLAPTGFSGNTIYF
TGTGCCAGCAGCTTAGCACCGACAGGGTTTTCTGGAAACACCATATATTTT
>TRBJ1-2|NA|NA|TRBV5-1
CASSGRDTSNYGYTF
TGCGCCAGCAGCGGCCGGGACACCTCTAACTATGGCTACACCTTC
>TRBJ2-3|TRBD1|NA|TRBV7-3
CASSLNGGTGADTQYF
TGTGCCAGCAGCTTAAATGGAGGGACAGGGGCCGATACGCAGTATTTT
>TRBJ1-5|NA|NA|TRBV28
CATGDQPQHF
TGTGCCACCGGAGATCAGCCCCAGCATTTT
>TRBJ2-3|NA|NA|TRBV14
CASSHTDTQYF
TGTGCCAGCAGCCATACAGATACGCAGTATTTT
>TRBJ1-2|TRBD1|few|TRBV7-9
CASSPRGQGSDYGYTF
TGTGCCAGCAGCCCTCGGGGACAGGGGAGTGACTATGGCTACACCTTC
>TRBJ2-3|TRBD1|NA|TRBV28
CASSHPQGAYADTQYF
TGTGCCAGCAGCCACCCGCAGGGGGCGTACGCAGATACGCAGTATTTT
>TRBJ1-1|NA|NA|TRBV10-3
CAISEGPRETEAFF
TGTGCCATCAGTGAGGGACCGAGGGAGACTGAAGCTTTCTTT
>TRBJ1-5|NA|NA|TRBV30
CAWGAVHNQPQHF
TGTGCCTGGGGAGCAGTGCACAATCAGCCCCAGCATTTT
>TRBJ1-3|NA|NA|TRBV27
CASSLSKGGSGNTIYF
TGTGCCAGCAGTTTATCCAAGGGGGGCTCTGGAAACACCATATATTTT